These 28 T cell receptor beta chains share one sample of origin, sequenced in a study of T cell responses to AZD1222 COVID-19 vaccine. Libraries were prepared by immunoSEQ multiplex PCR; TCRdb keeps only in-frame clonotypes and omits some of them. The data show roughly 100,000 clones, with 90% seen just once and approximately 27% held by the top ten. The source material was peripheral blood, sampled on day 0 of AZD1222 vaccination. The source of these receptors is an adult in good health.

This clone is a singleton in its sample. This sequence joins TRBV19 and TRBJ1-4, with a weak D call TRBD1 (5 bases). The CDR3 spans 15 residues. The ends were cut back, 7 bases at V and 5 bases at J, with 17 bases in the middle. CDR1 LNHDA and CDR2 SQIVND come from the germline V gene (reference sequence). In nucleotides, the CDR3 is TGTGCCAGTACCCCGTGGGGCGAGGGGAATGAAAAACTGTTTTTT. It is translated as CASTPWGEGNEKLFF.

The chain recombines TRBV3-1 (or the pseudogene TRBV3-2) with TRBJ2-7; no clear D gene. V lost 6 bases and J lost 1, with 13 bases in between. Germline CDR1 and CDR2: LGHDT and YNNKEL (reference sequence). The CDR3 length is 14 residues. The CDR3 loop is CASSPPGASYEQYF. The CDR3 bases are TGTGCCAGCAGTCCCCCTGGTGCTTCCTACGAGCAGTACTTC.

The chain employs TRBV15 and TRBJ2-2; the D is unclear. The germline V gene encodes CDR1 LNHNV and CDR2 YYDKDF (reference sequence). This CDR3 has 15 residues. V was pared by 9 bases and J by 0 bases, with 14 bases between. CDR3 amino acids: CATTLDATNTGELFF. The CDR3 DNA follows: TGTGCCACAACTCTGGACGCAACGAACACCGGGGAGCTGTTTTTT.

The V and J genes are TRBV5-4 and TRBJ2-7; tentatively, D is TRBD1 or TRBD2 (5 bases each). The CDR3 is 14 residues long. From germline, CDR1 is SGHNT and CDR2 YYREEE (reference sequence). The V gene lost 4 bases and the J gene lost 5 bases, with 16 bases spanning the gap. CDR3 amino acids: CASSPRGPKDEQYF. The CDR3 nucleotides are TGTGCCAGCAGCCCCCGGGGCCCCAAGGACGAGCAGTACTTC.

CDR3 sequence (DNA): TGTGCCAGCAGCCAAGGGCTACAGGGTTTGAATTCACCCCTCCACTTT. Translating gives CASSQGLQGLNSPLHF. The chain couples TRBV4-2 to TRBJ1-6, with a possible D match to TRBD1 (6 bases). CDR3 size: 16 residues. In germline, CDR1 is LGHNA, CDR2 YNFKEQ. Trimming shortened V by 1 base and J by 7 bases, and 14 bases separated the two germline ends.

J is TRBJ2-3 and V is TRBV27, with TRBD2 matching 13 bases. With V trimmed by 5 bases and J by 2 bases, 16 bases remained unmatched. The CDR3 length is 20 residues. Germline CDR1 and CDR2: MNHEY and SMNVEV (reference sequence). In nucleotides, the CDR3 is TGTGCCAGCAGTCCTCAAATCGGACTAGCGGGGGTACCCTTCACAGATACGCAGTATTTT. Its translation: CASSPQIGLAGVPFTDTQYF.

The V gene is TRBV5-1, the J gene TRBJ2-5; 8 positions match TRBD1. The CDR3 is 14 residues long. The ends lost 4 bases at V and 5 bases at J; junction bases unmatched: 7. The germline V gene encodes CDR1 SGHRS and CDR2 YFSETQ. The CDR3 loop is CASSPWTGKETQYF. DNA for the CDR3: TGCGCCAGCAGCCCCTGGACAGGGAAGGAGACCCAGTACTTC.

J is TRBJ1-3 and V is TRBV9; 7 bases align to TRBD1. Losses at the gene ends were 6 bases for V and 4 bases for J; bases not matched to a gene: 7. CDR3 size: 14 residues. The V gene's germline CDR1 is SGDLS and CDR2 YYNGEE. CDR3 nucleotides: TGTGCCAGCAACAGGGGAATGGAAGGAAACACCATATATTTT. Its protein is CASNRGMEGNTIYF.

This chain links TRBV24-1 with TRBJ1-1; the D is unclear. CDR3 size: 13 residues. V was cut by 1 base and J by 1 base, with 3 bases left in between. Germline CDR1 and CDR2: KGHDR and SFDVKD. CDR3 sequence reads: CATSDFKNTEAFF. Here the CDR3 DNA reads TGTGCCACCAGTGATTTTAAGAACACTGAAGCTTTCTTT.

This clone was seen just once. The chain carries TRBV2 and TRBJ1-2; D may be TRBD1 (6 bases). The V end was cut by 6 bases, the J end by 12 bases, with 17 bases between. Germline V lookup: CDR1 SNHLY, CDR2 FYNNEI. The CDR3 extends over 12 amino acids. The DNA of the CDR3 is TGTGCCAGCAGGCCGGACAGCCCGTGGGACACCTTC. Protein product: CASRPDSPWDTF.

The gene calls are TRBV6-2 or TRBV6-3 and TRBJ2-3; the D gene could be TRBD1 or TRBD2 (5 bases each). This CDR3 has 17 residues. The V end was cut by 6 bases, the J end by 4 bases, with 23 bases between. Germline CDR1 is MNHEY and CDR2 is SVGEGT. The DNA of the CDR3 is TGTGCCAGCAGCCATAATCTCGGGACCGGCGCGGCAGATACGCAGTATTTT. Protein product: CASSHNLGTGAADTQYF.

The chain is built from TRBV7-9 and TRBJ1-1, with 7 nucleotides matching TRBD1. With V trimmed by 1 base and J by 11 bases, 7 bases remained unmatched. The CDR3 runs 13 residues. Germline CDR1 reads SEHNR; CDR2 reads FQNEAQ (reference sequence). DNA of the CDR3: TGTGCCAGCAGCTTAGGTGAGGGGGCACGGGCTTTCTTT. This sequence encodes CASSLGEGARAFF.

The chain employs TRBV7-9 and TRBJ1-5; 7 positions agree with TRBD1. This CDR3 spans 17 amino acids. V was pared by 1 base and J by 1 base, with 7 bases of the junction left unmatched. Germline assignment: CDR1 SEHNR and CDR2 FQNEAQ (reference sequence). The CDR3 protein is CASSLGGGASSNQPQHF. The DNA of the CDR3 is TGTGCCAGCAGCTTAGGAGGGGGCGCATCAAGCAATCAGCCCCAGCATTTT. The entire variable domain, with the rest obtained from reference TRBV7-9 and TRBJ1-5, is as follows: DTGVSQNPRHKITKRGQNVTFRCDPISEHNRLYWYRQTLGQGPEFLTYFQNEAQLEKSRLLSDRFSAERPKGSFSTLEIQRTEQGDSAMYLCASSLGGGASSNQPQHFGDGTRLSIL.

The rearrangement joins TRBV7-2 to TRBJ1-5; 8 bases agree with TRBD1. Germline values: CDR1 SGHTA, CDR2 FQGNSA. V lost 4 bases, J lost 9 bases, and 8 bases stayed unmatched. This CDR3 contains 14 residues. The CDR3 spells CASSSDRGPRPQHF. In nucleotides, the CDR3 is TGTGCCAGCAGCTCCGACAGGGGCCCCCGGCCCCAGCATTTT.

The DNA of the CDR3 is TGTGCCAGCAGTTCCCTCGGTTTAGGCAGCAATCAGCCCCAGCATTTT. Translation: CASSSLGLGSNQPQHF. The rearrangement uses TRBV28 and TRBJ1-5; no definite D call. The germline V and J ends were trimmed by 4 bases and 1 base, with 14 bases remaining between them. Germline values: CDR1 MDHEN, CDR2 SYDVKM. The CDR3 is 16 residues long.

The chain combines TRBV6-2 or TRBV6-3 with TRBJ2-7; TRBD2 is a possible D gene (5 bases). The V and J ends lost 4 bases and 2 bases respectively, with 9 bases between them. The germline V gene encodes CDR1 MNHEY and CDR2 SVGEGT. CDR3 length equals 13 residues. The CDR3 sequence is CASSFEGPYEQYF. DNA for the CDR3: TGTGCCAGCAGTTTTGAGGGCCCCTACGAGCAGTACTTC.

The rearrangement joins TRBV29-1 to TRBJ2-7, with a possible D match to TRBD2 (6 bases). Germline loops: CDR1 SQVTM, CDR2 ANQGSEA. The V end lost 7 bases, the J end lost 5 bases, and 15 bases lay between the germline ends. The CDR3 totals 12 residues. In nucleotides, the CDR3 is TGCAGCGGGGGGGAAAAGGAAGACGAGCAGTACTTC. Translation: CSGGEKEDEQYF.

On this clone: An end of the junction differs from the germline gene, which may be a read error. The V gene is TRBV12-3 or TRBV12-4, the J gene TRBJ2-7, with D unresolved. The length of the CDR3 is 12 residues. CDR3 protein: CASSLGEAISSF. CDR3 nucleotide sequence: TGTGCCAGCAGTTTAGGGGAAGCGATCTCCTCTTTC.

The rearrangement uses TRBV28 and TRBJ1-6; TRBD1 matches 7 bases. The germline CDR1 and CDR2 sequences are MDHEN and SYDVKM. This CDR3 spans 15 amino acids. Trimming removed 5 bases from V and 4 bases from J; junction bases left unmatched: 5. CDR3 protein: CASSPGQSYNSPLHF. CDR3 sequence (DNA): TGTGCCAGCAGTCCGGGACAGTCTTATAATTCACCCCTCCACTTT.

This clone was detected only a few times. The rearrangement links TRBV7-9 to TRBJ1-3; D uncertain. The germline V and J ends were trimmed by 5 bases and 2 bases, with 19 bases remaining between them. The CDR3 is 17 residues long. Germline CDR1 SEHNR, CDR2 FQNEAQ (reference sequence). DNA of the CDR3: TGTGCCAGCAGCCGATGGCGGGGAGTGGAAACTGGAAACACCATATATTTT. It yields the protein CASSRWRGVETGNTIYF. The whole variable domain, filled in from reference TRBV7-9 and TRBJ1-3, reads DTGVSQNPRHKITKRGQNVTFRCDPISEHNRLYWYRQTLGQGPEFLTYFQNEAQLEKSRLLSDRFSAERPKGSFSTLEIQRTEQGDSAMYLCASSRWRGVETGNTIYFGEGSWLTVV.

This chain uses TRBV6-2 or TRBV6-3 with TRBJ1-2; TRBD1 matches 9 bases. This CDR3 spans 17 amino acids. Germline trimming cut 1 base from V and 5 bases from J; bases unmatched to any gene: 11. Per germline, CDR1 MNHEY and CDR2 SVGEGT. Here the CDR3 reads CASSYLPGTGISYGYTF. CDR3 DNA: TGTGCCAGCAGTTACTTACCCGGGACAGGGATATCGTATGGCTACACCTTC.

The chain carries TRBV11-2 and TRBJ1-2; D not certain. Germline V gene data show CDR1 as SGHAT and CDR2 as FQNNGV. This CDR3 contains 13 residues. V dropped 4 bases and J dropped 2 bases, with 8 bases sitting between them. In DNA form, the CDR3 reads TGTGCCAGCAGCTCATCGGTAAACTATGGCTACACCTTC. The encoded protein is CASSSSVNYGYTF. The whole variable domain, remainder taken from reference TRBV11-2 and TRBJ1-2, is EAGVAQSPRYKIIEKRQSVAFWCNPISGHATLYWYQQILGQGPKLLIQFQNNGVVDDSQLPKDRFSAERLKGVDSTLKIQPAKLEDSAVYLCASSSSVNYGYTFGSGTRLTVV.

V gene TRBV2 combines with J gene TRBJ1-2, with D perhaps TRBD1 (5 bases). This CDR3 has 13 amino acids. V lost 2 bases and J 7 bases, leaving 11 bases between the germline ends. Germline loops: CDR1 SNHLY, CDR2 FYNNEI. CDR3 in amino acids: CASSERGRGGYTF. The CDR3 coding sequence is TGTGCCAGCAGTGAACGGGGTAGGGGTGGCTACACCTTC. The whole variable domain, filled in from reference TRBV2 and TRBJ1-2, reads EPEVTQTPSHQVTQMGQEVILRCVPISNHLYFYWYRQILGQKVEFLVSFYNNEISEKSEIFDDQFSVERPDGSNFTLKIRSTKLEDSAMYFCASSERGRGGYTFGSGTRLTVV.

The CDR3 here is CSVRGTGVTEAFF. DNA for the CDR3: TGCAGCGTTAGAGGGACAGGTGTCACTGAAGCTTTCTTT. The rearrangement links TRBV29-1 to TRBJ1-1, with 8 bases aligning to TRBD1. Germline lookup yields CDR1 SQVTM and CDR2 ANQGSEA. V trimming: 5 bases; J trimming: 4 bases; junction bases outside the gene matches: 6. The CDR3 contains 13 residues.

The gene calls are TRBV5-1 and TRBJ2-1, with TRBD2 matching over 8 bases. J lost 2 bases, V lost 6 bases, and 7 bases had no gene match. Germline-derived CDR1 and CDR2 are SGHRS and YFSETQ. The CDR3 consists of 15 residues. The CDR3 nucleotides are TGCGCCAGCACCCGAGCGGGAGATCCCTACAATGAGCAGTTCTTC. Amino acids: CASTRAGDPYNEQFF.

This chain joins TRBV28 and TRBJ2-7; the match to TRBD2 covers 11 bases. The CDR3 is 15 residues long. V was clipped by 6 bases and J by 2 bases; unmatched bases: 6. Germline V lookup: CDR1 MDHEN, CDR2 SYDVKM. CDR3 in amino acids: CASRPTSGGTYEQYF. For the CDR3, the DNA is TGTGCCAGCAGGCCAACTAGCGGGGGAACCTACGAGCAGTACTTC.

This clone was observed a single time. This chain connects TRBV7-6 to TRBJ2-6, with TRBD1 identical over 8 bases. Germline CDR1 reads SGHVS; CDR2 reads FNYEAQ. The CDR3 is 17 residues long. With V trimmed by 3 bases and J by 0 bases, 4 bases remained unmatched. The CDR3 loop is CASSLGQAISGANVLTF. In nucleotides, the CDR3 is TGTGCCAGCAGCTTGGGACAGGCCATCTCTGGGGCCAACGTCCTGACTTTC.

The CDR3 DNA follows: TGTGCCTGGAGTCCCAACCTCTTCCGGCGGGGTCCATTCTCCGAGCAGTACTTC. It translates to CAWSPNLFRRGPFSEQYF. The gene calls are TRBV30 and TRBJ2-7; a weak D match, TRBD2 (6 bases). CDR3 length equals 18 residues. Germline loops: CDR1 GTSNPN, CDR2 SVGIG (reference sequence). Trimming took 2 bases from V and 6 from J, leaving 29 bases between them.